The clone carrying this TCR beta chain turned up a few times. The protocol was immunoSEQ multiplex PCR, while the TCRdb copy is restricted to in-frame clones and leaves out a portion. The sample includes 90,000 or so clones, around 87% of them seen just once. This record belongs to a study of PD-L1 blockade in urothelial cancer. Study summary: After treatment start, blood was analyzed at 3 weeks (second dose) and at 6 weeks.

Germline V gene lookup returns CDR1 ENHRY and CDR2 SYGVKD. Trimming stripped 3 bases from V and 4 bases from J, with 12 bases between. CDR3 length equals 14 residues. The time point was: pretreatment peripheral blood. It was locally advanced or metastatic urothelial carcinoma that patients had. V usage is TRBV10-3 and J usage is TRBJ1-1, with D maybe TRBD1 (6 bases). The TCR originated in a man in his 60s with urothelial cancer. The source was PBMCs, collected around atezolizumab (anti-PD-L1) treatment. The CDR3 DNA follows: TGTGCCATCAGTGACACAGGGCCGAGCACTGAAGCTTTCTTT. Protein: CAISDTGPSTEAFF.